This paragraph covers one TCR beta chain sequence. This clone came up a few times. It lacks a known antigen. Base qualities are not provided; no much larger clone lies one nucleotide away. Deletion took 6 bases off V and 4 bases off J, with a span of 7 bases between the germline ends. CDR1 and CDR2 are read off the germline V gene as MNHEY and SVGAGI. The CDR3 starts with the cysteine, ends with the phenylalanine, and has 11 residues. The DNA shown is the 33-base CDR3, in frame from base 1. All of the isolated RNA was reverse transcribed with the High Capacity cDNA Reverse Transcription Kit, so expressed TCRB transcripts were sequenced. Deep immunoSEQ sequencing was performed on naive, central memory and regulatory T cell samples, with an average of roughly 3.5 million total reads per sample. After sorted cells were lysed in RLT buffer, RNA was extracted with DNase-treated RNeasy Micro or Mini kits, with the choice depending on cell number. Each cell subset was processed on its own to prevent cross-contamination, while patient and healthy donor samples were processed together. The immunoSEQ multiplex PCR was used to amplify TCRB sequences from cDNA, generating 87-bp fragments that spanned the CDR3 region. Sequencing of the amplicons was performed on the Illumina HiSeq platform. On the authors' methods: PCR bias was corrected computationally using synthetic template baselines, and reads within Hamming distance 2 were collapsed, with unmergeable singletons discarded. Reads were aligned against IMGT so that V, D and J genes, CDR3 length and insertions or deletions at six rearrangement sites could be assigned. Clonotype counts were normalized to sorted cell number within each subset before computing true diversity and Gini coefficients with the tcR R package. The overlap coefficient, calculated on TCRB nucleotide sequences, was used to measure repertoire sharing. TCRdb carries this immuneACCESS record with in-frame sequences only. Its versions omit some clonotypes, under half of them owing to an unresolved V gene in the studies checked, with the rest unexplained. Clone size and the V and J calls come from that table; the DNA yielded D and trimming. This sample is represented by about 120,000 clones; about 16% of them were singletons. About 2.5% of the sample is held by the ten biggest clonotypes.

A single peripheral blood draw of around 0.11 L on average was collected from each donor into heparinised tubes. Naive, central memory, regulatory and stem cell-like memory CD4+ T cells were sorted on a BD FACSAria II using a panel including CD45RO, CCR7, CD25, CD127, CD95 and CD27. A purity above 98% was achieved for all sorted populations. PBMCs were isolated right away by Lymphoprep density gradient centrifugation and were stained directly, without culture. Samples were stained and sorted in pairs, with one healthy donor and one patient per experiment, so that batch effects were minimized. The sample originates from a study of beta chain features in type 1 diabetes listed by TCRdb under 2018. Regarding the research as a whole: Mean age, gender distribution, total cell number and subset yield did not differ between patients and healthy donors. Across all samples, fewer than 130 million sorted cells were examined, and cell number per subset correlated strongly with RNA yield. The study compared TCRB repertoires of sorted circulating CD4+ T cell subsets between recently diagnosed type 1 diabetes patients and matched healthy donors. Naive and central memory subsets were obtained from all 28 donors, but regulatory and stem cell-like memory subsets were isolated from only 8 patients and roughly eight healthy donors.

The paper as a whole reports these results and caveats: Because cDNA was sequenced instead of genomic DNA, activated cells with high expression could be over-represented, although the groups did not differ in activation or CD3 levels. Type 1 diabetes patients showed a moderate but significant shortening of TCRB CDR3 length in all four CD4+ subsets. Patients with type 1 diabetes made fewer insertions and deleted more nucleotides at VDJ recombination sites, implying thymic rearrangement abnormalities. PCR may preferentially amplify shorter templates, but because patient and control samples were amplified and corrected together, any resulting skew would affect both groups equally. HLA sub-analyses involved small numbers of individuals, so any influence of HLA type on TCRB rearrangement remained unresolved. Naive, central memory and regulatory TCRB repertoires appeared to be more alike among patients than among healthy donors.

The sequenced sample was central memory CD4+ T cells from blood. The TCR originated in a man in his thirties or forties with type 1 diabetes. The chain was built from TRBV6-5 and TRBJ2-7; TRBD1 might be the D gene, on 5 matching bases. The bases are TGTGCCAGCAGGTCAGGGTACGAGCAGTACTTC. It codes for CASRSGYEQYF.